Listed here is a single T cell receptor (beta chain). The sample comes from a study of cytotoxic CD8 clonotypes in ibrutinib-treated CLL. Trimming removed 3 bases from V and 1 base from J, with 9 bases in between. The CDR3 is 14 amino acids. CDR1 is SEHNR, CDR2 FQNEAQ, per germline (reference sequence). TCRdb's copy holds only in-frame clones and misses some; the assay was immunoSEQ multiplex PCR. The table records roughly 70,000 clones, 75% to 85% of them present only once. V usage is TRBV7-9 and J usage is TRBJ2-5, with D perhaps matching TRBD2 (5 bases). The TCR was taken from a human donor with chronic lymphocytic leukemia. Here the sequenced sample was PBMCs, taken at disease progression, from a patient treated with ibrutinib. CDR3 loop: CASSFRGTQETQYF. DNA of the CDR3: TGTGCCAGCAGCTTTCGGGGAACCCAAGAGACCCAGTACTTC.